This T cell receptor (beta chain) was observed in a study of T cell repertoires in ileal Crohn's disease. Overall study context: Patients had a median 7.9-year disease duration, and less than 45% were active smokers.

Regarding time point: neoterminal ileum biopsy at postoperative endoscopy, about 6 months after surgery. Study results and limitations: Every patient over 26.8% clonality showed endoscopic recurrence. Compared with non-smokers, active smokers at surgery showed more clonal expansions.

A remark on this clone: Its specificity is unknown.

Trimming cost V 2 bases and J 8 bases; bases outside gene matches: 11. Per germline, CDR1 MNHEY and CDR2 SVGAGI. The CDR3 covers 15 residues. Each sample's TCRB immunosequencing used about 500 nanograms of biopsy DNA. Here immunoSEQ multiplex PCR was the method, and the copy in TCRdb shows in-frame clones only, minus some. The table shows 11,000 or so clones, with over 70% occurring only once. Sequencing input: ileal tissue. This clonotype was obtained from an adult with Crohn's disease. The chain links TRBV6-5 to TRBJ1-2; 7 bases are shared with TRBD1. In DNA, the CDR3 is TGTGCCAGCAGTTACCGGAAACAGGGGTCCGGGGGCTACACCTTC. This gives the protein CASSYRKQGSGGYTF.